A selection of T cell receptor beta chains follows, all from one sample in a study of cytomegalovirus exposure and HLA in healthy donors. Here immunoSEQ multiplex PCR was the method, and the copy in TCRdb shows in-frame clones only, minus some. The table has about 140,000 clones, around 79% seen once. The specimen sequenced was PBMCs. All receptors come from a female donor in good health and CMV-seronegative. CDR3s include the opening cysteine and the closing phenylalanine or tryptophan.

V	CDR3
TRBV19	CASSAGLAGAYEQYF
TRBV28	CASTDRDVQPQHF
TRBV25-1	CASSASGTGRTDTQYF
TRBV4-1	CASSQPLGSHEKLFF
TRBV4-1	CASSLPGQKNTEAFF
TRBV9	CASSRSGTGLAYEQYF
TRBV5-4	CASSLMRLAGAPDTQYF
TRBV30	CAWSKLADRTDTQYF
TRBV5-4	CASSPGQGRNSPLHF
TRBV29-1	CSVEGVQGGVRGQENIQYF
TRBV5-6	CASSGLTSYEQYF
TRBV6-1	CALADRGTGNEKLFF
TRBV5-8	CASSLGQGLNEKLFF
TRBV7-8	CAGSFGGPRDEQYF
TRBV19	CASSIAQVNEQFF
TRBV19	CASSPGPLGQHYGYTF
TRBV28	CATGGLYEQYF
TRBV19	CASIRTSGGASGANVLTF
TRBV5-6	CASSLDRGRGGYTF
TRBV6-6	CASREGDGKPEAFF
TRBV27	CASSLTGQGPYEQYF
TRBV19	CASSREVSGYTF
TRBV5-4	CASSATGDGANVLTF
TRBV19	CASRDRAYGANVLTF
TRBV5-4	CASSLNPKGPLNEKLFF
TRBV5-4	CASSFGQTEAFF
TRBV6-5	CASSYSTGQGAETQYF
TRBV7-2	CASSREGSGANVLTF
TRBV2	CASSDRSTNYGYTF
TRBV27	CASSRGLAGFNEQFF
TRBV18	CASSSGTDTQYF
TRBV7-8	CASSYTYQQYF